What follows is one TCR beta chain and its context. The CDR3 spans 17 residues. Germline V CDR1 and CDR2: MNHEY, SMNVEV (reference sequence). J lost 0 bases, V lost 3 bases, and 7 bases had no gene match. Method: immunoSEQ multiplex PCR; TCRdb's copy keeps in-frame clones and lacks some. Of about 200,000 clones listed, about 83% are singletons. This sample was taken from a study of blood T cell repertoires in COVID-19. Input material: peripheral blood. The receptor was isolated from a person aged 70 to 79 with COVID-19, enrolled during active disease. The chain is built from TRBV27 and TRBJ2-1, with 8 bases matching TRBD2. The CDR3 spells CASSLRVAGTSYNEQFF. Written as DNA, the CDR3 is TGTGCCAGCAGTTTGAGGGTAGCGGGAACCTCCTACAATGAGCAGTTCTTC.